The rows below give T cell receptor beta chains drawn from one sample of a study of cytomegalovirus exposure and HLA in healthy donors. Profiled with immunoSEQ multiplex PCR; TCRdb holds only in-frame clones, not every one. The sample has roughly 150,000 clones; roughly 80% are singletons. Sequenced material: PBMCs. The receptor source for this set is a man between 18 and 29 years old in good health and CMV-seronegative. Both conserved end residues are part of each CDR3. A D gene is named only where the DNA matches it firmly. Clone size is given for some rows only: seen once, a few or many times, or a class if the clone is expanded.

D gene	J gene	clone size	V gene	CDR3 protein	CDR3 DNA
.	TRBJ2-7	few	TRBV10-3	CAISEATAYEQYF	TGTGCCATCAGTGAAGCGACAGCCTACGAGCAGTACTTC
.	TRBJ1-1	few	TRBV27	CASSPRGAQGTEAFF	TGTGCCAGCAGCCCCCGGGGGGCCCAGGGGACTGAAGCTTTCTTT
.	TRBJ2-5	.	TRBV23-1	CASSPKDKETQYF	TGCGCCAGCAGCCCCAAGGACAAAGAGACCCAGTACTTC
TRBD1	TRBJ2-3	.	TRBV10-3	CAITMGQGPTDTQYF	TGTGCCATCACTATGGGACAGGGCCCCACAGATACGCAGTATTTT
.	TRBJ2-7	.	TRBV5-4	CASSLDSSEQYF	TGTGCCAGCAGCTTGGACAGTAGCGAGCAGTACTTC
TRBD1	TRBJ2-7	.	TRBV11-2	CASSLVIGTGGYEQYF	TGTGCCAGCAGCTTAGTGATCGGGACAGGGGGCTACGAGCAGTACTTC
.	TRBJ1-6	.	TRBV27	CASSHREYSPLHF	TGTGCCAGCAGTCACAGGGAGTACTCACCCCTCCACTTT
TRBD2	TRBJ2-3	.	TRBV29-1	CAGTSGMGLAQYF	TGCGCCGGGACTAGCGGGATGGGGCTCGCGCAGTATTTT
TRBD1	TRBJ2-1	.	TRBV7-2	CASSLAGTGDSYNEQFF	TGTGCCAGCAGCTTAGCGGGGACAGGGGACTCCTACAATGAGCAGTTCTTC
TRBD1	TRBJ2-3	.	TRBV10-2	CASTARDRAGDTQYF	TGCGCCAGCACCGCCCGGGACAGGGCCGGCGATACGCAGTATTTT